Below, 28 T cell receptor beta chains from the same sample are listed, as sequenced in a study of T cells after yellow fever vaccination. TCRdb reprocessed the 5' RACE reads via MiXCR and lists one record per CDR3 protein. The data hold 550,000 or so distinct CDR3 sequences, with 15% to 20% observed a single time. The sample in question was PBMCs, obtained 15 days after the yellow fever booster vaccination. The receptors here all came from a man in his thirties or forties who received the YFV17D yellow fever vaccine.

The CDR3 DNA reads TGTGCCAGCAGGGGGGGGACAGGGCAATACGAGCAGTACTTC. Protein sequence: CASRGGTGQYEQYF. The chain is built from TRBV28 and TRBJ2-7; TRBD1 matches 9 bases. Per the germline V gene, CDR1 is MDHEN and CDR2 is SYDVKM. The junction had 7 bases not matched to a gene; V was cut back by 6 bases and J by 4 bases. This CDR3 is 14 amino acids long.

The chain is built from TRBV20-1 and TRBJ2-7; no definite D call. Deletions cut 6 bases from V and 2 bases from J, with 11 bases between. The germline CDR1 and CDR2 sequences are DFQATT and SNEGSKA (reference sequence). This CDR3 contains 12 residues. In nucleotides, the CDR3 is TGCAGTGCCCCCTCCCCGGCCTACGAGCAGTACTTC. This codes for CSAPSPAYEQYF.

This clonotype was seen a few times. This sequence joins TRBV6-2 or TRBV6-3 and TRBJ2-1, with D hard to call. Between the trimmed V and J ends, which lost 4 bases and 2 bases, there was a span of 12 bases. The CDR3 loop spans 15 amino acids. Germline V CDR1 and CDR2: MNHEY, SVGEGT. In DNA form, the CDR3 reads TGTGCCAGCAGTTCCCCTAGAGATGCCTACAATGAGCAGTTCTTC. Translated: CASSSPRDAYNEQFF.

This clonotype was recorded a few times. The genes are TRBV5-1 and TRBJ2-5; D is uncertain. Trimming cost V 4 bases and J 5 bases, with 18 bases left between them. The V gene's germline CDR1 is SGHRS and CDR2 YFSETQ. The CDR3 totals 15 residues. The CDR3 loop is CASSVFPELEETQYF. In nucleotides, the CDR3 is TGCGCCAGCAGCGTGTTCCCTGAGTTAGAGGAGACCCAGTACTTC.

The chain is built from TRBV20-1 and TRBJ2-3; possible D gene TRBD2, 6 bases. The germline gives CDR1 DFQATT, CDR2 SNEGSKA (reference sequence). The V gene lost 2 bases and the J gene lost 1 base, with 13 bases spanning the gap. The length of the CDR3 is 15 residues. DNA for the CDR3: TGCAGTGCTAGATTTTCCGGGACTGGCACAGATACGCAGTATTTT. This gives the protein CSARFSGTGTDTQYF.

This clonotype was recorded only once. Since a much larger clone is just one base distant, this may be a read error. For the CDR3, the DNA is TGCGCCACCAATTCCGGGACTAGCGGAGCCCATTTCTACGAGCAGTTCTTC. It specifies CATNSGTSGAHFYEQFF. The chain joins TRBV10-2 to TRBJ2-7, with 11 bases fitting TRBD2. The J call may be faulty, since TRBJ2-1 better matches the DNA end. The germline V gene has CDR1 WSHSY and CDR2 SAAADI. The CDR3 extends over 17 amino acids.

The chain uses TRBV7-2 and TRBJ2-1; unclear D gene. CDR3 length equals 14 residues. Trimming cost V 1 base and J 4 bases, with 8 bases left between them. Per germline, CDR1 SGHTA and CDR2 FQGNSA. The CDR3 loop is CASSLEGFYNEQFF. DNA for the CDR3: TGTGCCAGCAGCTTAGAGGGCTTTTACAATGAGCAGTTCTTC. Full variable domain (outside the CDR3, taken from reference TRBV7-2 and TRBJ2-1): GAGVSQSPSNKVTEKGKDVELRCDPISGHTALYWYRQSLGQGLEFLIYFQGNSAPDKSGLPSDRFSAERTGGSVSTLTIQRTQQEDSAVYLCASSLEGFYNEQFFGPGTRLTVL.

This chain joins TRBV15 and TRBJ2-6; D not resolved. Germline V gene data show CDR1 as LNHNV and CDR2 as YYDKDF (reference sequence). CDR3 length: 15 residues. Deletions cut 1 base from V and 4 bases from J, with 8 bases between. As DNA, the CDR3 is TGTGCCACCAGCAGAGTAGGGTCCGGGGCCAACGTCCTGACTTTC. Residues: CATSRVGSGANVLTF.

The chain recombines TRBV10-3 with TRBJ2-7; TRBD1 might be the D (5 bases). This CDR3 comprises 14 residues. In germline, CDR1 is ENHRY, CDR2 SYGVKD. V shed 0 bases and J shed 2 bases, with 8 bases lying between them. The CDR3 sequence: CAISESAGPYEQYF. CDR3 DNA sequence: TGTGCCATCAGTGAGTCGGCAGGGCCCTACGAGCAGTACTTC.

V is TRBV7-2 and J is TRBJ2-3; TRBD2 might be the D (6 bases). The germline CDR1 and CDR2 sequences are SGHTA and FQGNSA. Trimming left V 4 bases short and J 1 base short, with 9 bases between. The CDR3 covers 14 residues. The CDR3 protein is CASSSGLRTDTQYF. Here the CDR3 DNA reads TGTGCCAGCAGCTCGGGACTTCGCACAGATACGCAGTATTTT. The full variable domain, its missing parts supplied by reference TRBV7-2 and TRBJ2-3, is GAGVSQSPSNKVTEKGKDVELRCDPISGHTALYWYRQSLGQGLEFLIYFQGNSAPDKSGLPSDRFSAERTGGSVSTLTIQRTQQEDSAVYLCASSSGLRTDTQYFGPGTRLTVL.

The chain has TRBV29-1 and TRBJ2-1, with 7 bases that match TRBD2. The CDR3 contains 14 residues. V lost 1 base to trimming and J lost 10 bases; unmatched junction nucleotides: 10. CDR1 SQVTM and CDR2 ANQGSEA come from the germline V gene. The CDR3 region is CSVEAVAGVREQFF. The CDR3 nucleotides are TGCAGCGTTGAAGCGGTCGCGGGAGTTCGGGAGCAGTTCTTC.

This clonotype appeared a few times. V and J are TRBV6-2 or TRBV6-3 and TRBJ2-2, with 8 bases that match TRBD1. V was clipped by 7 bases and J by 7 bases; unmatched bases: 8. The CDR3 has 14 amino acids. The germline V gene encodes CDR1 MNHEY and CDR2 SVGEGT. CDR3 sequence reads: CASKIQGAHGELFF. The CDR3, as DNA: TGTGCCAGCAAAATCCAGGGGGCGCACGGGGAGCTGTTTTTT.

This clonotype was seen a handful of times. The chain has TRBV7-9 and TRBJ2-7; D possibly uses TRBD1 or TRBD2 (5 bases each). Trimming stripped 7 bases from V and 3 bases from J, with 13 bases between. There are 13 residues in the CDR3. Germline V gene data show CDR1 as SEHNR and CDR2 as FQNEAQ (reference sequence). CDR3 in amino acids: CASTSGTNYEQYF. CDR3 bases: TGTGCCAGCACCTCTGGGACCAACTACGAGCAGTACTTC.

This clonotype was counted a few times. The chain employs TRBV10-3 and TRBJ2-3; 10 nucleotides match TRBD2. The CDR3 spans 18 residues. Germline V CDR1 and CDR2: ENHRY, SYGVKD. The junction had 9 bases not matched to a gene; V was cut back by 0 bases and J by 3 bases. CDR3 bases: TGTGCCATCAGTGAGTCCCAGCGGGAGGGCCGTAAGACAGATACGCAGTATTTT. This codes for CAISESQREGRKTDTQYF.

V and J are TRBV30 and TRBJ2-2; D gene unclear. In germline, CDR1 is GTSNPN, CDR2 SVGIG (reference sequence). This CDR3 is 13 amino acids long. The V and J ends lost 0 bases and 5 bases respectively, with 7 bases between them. CDR3 region: CAWSVRVTGELFF. CDR3 sequence (DNA): TGTGCCTGGAGTGTACGAGTGACCGGGGAGCTGTTTTTT. The complete variable domain, with remaining parts taken from reference TRBV30 and TRBJ2-2, reads SQTIHQWPATLVQPVGSPLSLECTVEGTSNPNLYWYRQAAGRGLQLLFYSVGIGQISSEVPQNLSASRPQDRQFILSSKKLLLSDSGFYLCAWSVRVTGELFFGEGSRLTVL.

The rearrangement links TRBV20-1 to TRBJ1-3; D gene unclear. V gave up 4 bases and J gave up 5 bases, with 18 bases separating them. Germline CDR1 and CDR2: DFQATT and SNEGSKA (reference sequence). The CDR3 spans 15 residues. DNA for the CDR3: TGCAGTGCTACCCCCGGTATTAGGAGGAGAAACACCATATATTTT. Translated, it gives CSATPGIRRRNTIYF.

V usage is TRBV5-5 and J usage is TRBJ1-5; D ambiguous. Trimming removed 0 bases from V and 7 bases from J, with 23 bases in between. The germline V gene has CDR1 SGHKS and CDR2 YYEKEE (reference sequence). The CDR3 is 18 residues long. The CDR3 here is CASSLGRFYESLGQPQHF. The CDR3 DNA sequence: TGTGCCAGCAGCTTGGGTCGATTCTATGAAAGTCTCGGGCAGCCCCAGCATTTT.

This chain joins TRBV20-1 and TRBJ2-2; 9 bases align to TRBD2. J gave up 4 bases and V 6 bases, and 3 bases lay outside the gene matches. Per the germline V gene, CDR1 is DFQATT and CDR2 is SNEGSKA (reference sequence). The CDR3 is made up of 13 amino acids. The CDR3 DNA reads TGCAGTGCGGGCGGGAGGGCCACCGGGGAGCTGTTTTTT. It codes for CSAGGRATGELFF.

This clonotype occurred a few times. This chain connects TRBV7-2 to TRBJ2-1; 11 positions match TRBD1. Germline-derived CDR1 and CDR2 are SGHTA and FQGNSA. CDR3 size: 15 residues. V gave up 5 bases and J gave up 6 bases; unmatched junction bases: 6. This CDR3 is CASSRDRGSPNEQFF. DNA for the CDR3: TGTGCCAGCAGCCGGGACAGGGGGTCACCCAATGAGCAGTTCTTC.

The chain couples TRBV5-1 to TRBJ2-2, with a possible D match to TRBD2 (6 bases). From germline, CDR1 is SGHRS and CDR2 YFSETQ. The CDR3 is 15 amino acids. V was clipped by 1 base and J by 1 base, with 8 bases between them. This chain's CDR3 is CASSLWRENTGELFF. CDR3 DNA: TGCGCCAGCAGCTTGTGGCGGGAGAACACCGGGGAGCTGTTTTTT.

V is TRBV29-1 and J is TRBJ1-1, with a tentative D call TRBD1 (5 bases). Looked up from germline, CDR1 is SQVTM and CDR2 is ANQGSEA. V shed 7 bases and J shed 0 bases, with 12 bases lying between them. The CDR3 length is 13 residues. This CDR3 reads CSGSGRMNTEAFF. The CDR3, as DNA: TGCAGCGGATCGGGACGGATGAACACTGAAGCTTTCTTT. Full variable domain (missing parts from reference TRBV29-1 and TRBJ1-1): SAVISQKPSRDICQRGTSLTIQCQVDSQVTMMFWYRQQPGQSLTLIATANQGSEATYESGFVIDKFPISRPNLTFSTLTVSNMSPEDSSIYLCSGSGRMNTEAFFGQGTRLTVV.

The rearrangement joins TRBV20-1 to TRBJ2-7; weak D call: TRBD2 (6 bases). The CDR3 runs to 13 residues. The germline V gene encodes CDR1 DFQATT and CDR2 SNEGSKA (reference sequence). V lost 1 base and J lost 3, with 10 bases in between. The CDR3 region is CSARVAGSYEQYF. CDR3 coding DNA: TGCAGTGCTAGAGTGGCGGGGAGCTACGAGCAGTACTTC.

This clonotype was counted between two and nine times. The rearrangement joins TRBV20-1 to TRBJ2-7; weak D call: TRBD1 (6 bases). The V end was cut by 1 base, the J end by 4 bases, with 17 bases between. The germline V gene encodes CDR1 DFQATT and CDR2 SNEGSKA (reference sequence). The CDR3 contains 15 residues. CDR3 bases: TGCAGTGCTAGAGCTCAGGGGAGAGGGAAATACGAGCAGTACTTC. The encoded protein is CSARAQGRGKYEQYF.

In its sample, this clonotype was seen a few times. The chain uses TRBV5-5 and TRBJ1-6; the D is unclear. The germline V gene has CDR1 SGHKS and CDR2 YYEKEE (reference sequence). Between the trimmed V and J ends, which lost 0 bases and 10 bases, there was a span of 8 bases. This CDR3 comprises 13 residues. The CDR3 is CASSLEIQSPLHF. CDR3 sequence (DNA): TGTGCCAGCAGCTTGGAGATACAATCACCCCTCCACTTT.

The chain uses TRBV6-5 and TRBJ1-4; 7 bases line up with TRBD1. V lost 0 bases to trimming and J lost 8 bases; unmatched junction nucleotides: 9. The CDR3 sequence is 16 residues long. Per the germline V gene, CDR1 is MNHEY and CDR2 is SVGAGI. This chain's CDR3 is CASSYSRRGPREKLFF. CDR3 sequence (DNA): TGTGCCAGCAGTTACTCGAGGAGGGGGCCTAGGGAAAAACTGTTTTTT.

This chain connects TRBV10-3 to TRBJ2-3; possible D gene TRBD1, 6 bases. The CDR3 is 14 amino acids. CDR1 and CDR2 from the germline V gene are ENHRY and SYGVKD. The V and J ends lost 6 bases and 4 bases respectively, with 14 bases between them. CDR3 residues: CAIRTRDTSDTQYF. DNA of the CDR3: TGTGCCATCAGAACTCGGGACACGTCAGATACGCAGTATTTT.

This chain connects TRBV19 to TRBJ2-5; perhaps TRBD2 as D (6 bases). V dropped 4 bases and J dropped 5 bases, with 17 bases sitting between them. The CDR3 length is 15 residues. Germline-derived CDR1 and CDR2 are LNHDA and SQIVND (reference sequence). The CDR3 nucleotides are TGTGCCAGTAGTAACCCCGTGGAGGGACGGGAGACCCAGTACTTC. It codes for CASSNPVEGRETQYF.

This clonotype was detected a few times. The genes are TRBV18 and TRBJ1-5, with D hard to call. Germline V gene sequence: CDR1 KGHSH, CDR2 LQKENI. Between the trimmed V and J ends, which lost 1 base and 9 bases, there was a span of 10 bases. The CDR3 runs 13 residues. The CDR3 here is CASSPLSDGPQHF. The DNA of the CDR3 is TGTGCCAGCTCACCACTGAGTGACGGGCCCCAGCATTTT.